These T cell receptor beta chains were read from a single sample in a study of response to subunit inactivated influenza vaccine. TCRdb reprocessed the RT-PCR reads via MiXCR and lists one record per CDR3 protein. The data contain under 850,000 distinct CDR3 sequences, approximately 18% of them singletons. The material sequenced was PBMCs from blood, taken 4 to 6 days after vaccination. Receptors originate from a man between 50 and 59 years old who received an inactivated influenza vaccine. The CDR3 runs from the conserved cysteine through the conserved F or W. The order of the fields is CDR3 DNA, CDR3 protein, clone size, D gene, J gene, V gene. D genes are given only for firm matches. Part of the rows lack a size; the others show once, few, many or a class for expanded clones.

TGTGCCAGCAGCTTATGGACAGGGGCGGTCGAGACCCAGTACTTC | CASSLWTGAVETQYF | NA | TRBD1 | TRBJ2-5 | TRBV7-8
TGTGCCAGCAGCTCGGGACTAGCAGCCTACAATGAGCAGTTCTTC | CASSSGLAAYNEQFF | many | TRBD2 | TRBJ2-1 | TRBV13
TGTGCCAGCAGCTTGGAACCGACAGGGAGCTACGAGCAGTACTTC | CASSLEPTGSYEQYF | few | TRBD1 | TRBJ2-7 | TRBV5-6
TGCGCCAGCTCTGCTACTACGGAGCAGTACTTC | CASSATTEQYF | NA | NA | TRBJ2-7 | TRBV5-1
TGTGCCAGCAGCCCTGGAGCGGCCGGCACAGATACGCAGTATTTT | CASSPGAAGTDTQYF | few | NA | TRBJ2-3 | TRBV5-5
TGTGCCAGCAGCTTAGCTCGGGGCTCTGGAAACACCATATATTTT | CASSLARGSGNTIYF | NA | NA | TRBJ1-3 | TRBV7-9
TGTGCCAGCAGTGCGGAGCCTAACACCGGGGAGCTGTTTTTT | CASSAEPNTGELFF | NA | NA | TRBJ2-2 | TRBV6-4
TGTGCCAGCAGTCCCGTGATAGCGGGACTACAAGAGACCCAGTACTTC | CASSPVIAGLQETQYF | NA | TRBD2 | TRBJ2-5 | TRBV12-3/TRBV12-4
TGTGCCAGCGGACGGGGTAGTCAGCCCCAGCATTTT | CASGRGSQPQHF | many | NA | TRBJ1-5 | TRBV12-3/TRBV12-4
TGTGCCACCAGCGCCGCCGAGGAGACCCAGTACTTC | CATSAAEETQYF | few | NA | TRBJ2-5 | TRBV15
TGTGCCAGCTCCTCAGCGAACTCTGAGCAGTTCTTC | CASSSANSEQFF | NA | NA | TRBJ2-1 | TRBV28
TGTGCCAGCAGCTTAGTGGGGACTAGCGGAAGCAAGGAGCAGTTCTTC | CASSLVGTSGSKEQFF | few | TRBD2 | TRBJ2-1 | TRBV7-2
TGCAGTGCTAGAGGACTAGCGGGAGCGCAAGAGCAGTACTTC | CSARGLAGAQEQYF | NA | TRBD2 | TRBJ2-7 | TRBV20-1
TGTGCCAGCAGTCCGGGCGGAGTGAGGGTGGAGCAGTACTTC | CASSPGGVRVEQYF | NA | NA | TRBJ2-7 | TRBV3-1
TGCAGTGCTGTACGGGCTAGCTGGAGCTCCTACAATGAGCAGTTCTTC | CSAVRASWSSYNEQFF | NA | NA | TRBJ2-1 | TRBV20-1
TGTGCCAGCAGCACGACAGGGGCGAACACTGAAGCTTTCTTT | CASSTTGANTEAFF | NA | TRBD1 | TRBJ1-1 | TRBV4-2
TGCGCCAGCAGCCCTCCGATAAGTGGACTAACCAACTCCTACAATGAGCAGTTCTTC | CASSPPISGLTNSYNEQFF | NA | NA | TRBJ2-1 | TRBV4-1
TGCGCCAGCAGTGAGCCTAGCGGGGGGCCTCATACGCAGTATTTT | CASSEPSGGPHTQYF | few | TRBD2 | TRBJ2-3 | TRBV10-2
TGCGCCAGCAGCCACCCCCAGGACGGGAGCTCCTACAATGAGCAGTTCTTC | CASSHPQDGSSYNEQFF | once | NA | TRBJ2-1 | TRBV4-1
TGTGCCAGCAGCATTAGTGGCAGGGAGGTCGGTACGCAGTATTTT | CASSISGREVGTQYF | few | NA | TRBJ2-3 | TRBV9
TGTGCCAGCAGCGCACCATCAGGGGGCAGATACACTGAAGCTTTCTTT | CASSAPSGGRYTEAFF | few | TRBD1 | TRBJ1-1 | TRBV9
TGCAGTGCTTTTGTGGCGGGGGCGTCCTACGAGCAGTACTTC | CSAFVAGASYEQYF | few | NA | TRBJ2-7 | TRBV20-1
TGCGCCAGCAGCCAAGATGTGGGACTCAAAAACATTCAGTACTTC | CASSQDVGLKNIQYF | NA | NA | TRBJ2-4 | TRBV4-3
TGTGCCAGCCATCCCGGACAGGGAAATGGCTACACCTTC | CASHPGQGNGYTF | few | TRBD1 | TRBJ1-2 | TRBV7-2
TGTGCCAGCTCACCAACCCCGGGACAGGGGGCCAACGTCCTGACTTTC | CASSPTPGQGANVLTF | NA | TRBD1 | TRBJ2-6 | TRBV18
TGTGCCAGCAGCTGGGGGGGAGGGAGCACAGATACGCAGTATTTT | CASSWGGGSTDTQYF | NA | TRBD2 | TRBJ2-3 | TRBV7-9
TGCGCCAGCAGCCATACAGGGAGTTTCGGCGAAAAACTGTTTTTT | CASSHTGSFGEKLFF | NA | NA | TRBJ1-4 | TRBV4-1
TGCAGTGCTCACGCGGGGACAGGGGGGCCAACGACCCAGTACTTC | CSAHAGTGGPTTQYF | many | TRBD1 | TRBJ2-5 | TRBV20-1
TGCAGTGCTAGTTCCCGTTCCCGGTGGTTTGAAGCTTTCTTT | CSASSRSRWFEAFF | NA | NA | TRBJ1-1 | TRBV20-1
TGTGCCAGCAGCGGAGGAGATCAGCCCCAGCATTTT | CASSGGDQPQHF | few | NA | TRBJ1-5 | TRBV7-9
TGTGCCAGCAGTTTAGGTCTCGGAAACACCATATATTTT | CASSLGLGNTIYF | many | NA | TRBJ1-3 | TRBV12-3/TRBV12-4
TGTGCCAGCAGTTTAAGGGGGCTGGTCACTGAAGCTTTCTTT | CASSLRGLVTEAFF | NA | TRBD1 | TRBJ1-1 | TRBV5-5
TGTGCCAGCAGCTCGTACCTCGCAGGGGGCGCCGACAATGAGCAGTTCTTC | CASSSYLAGGADNEQFF | NA | TRBD1 | TRBJ2-1 | TRBV27
TGTGCCAGCAGCCCCCCGGGACTAGCGAAAGGGAATGAGCAGTTCTTC | CASSPPGLAKGNEQFF | NA | TRBD2 | TRBJ2-1 | TRBV28
TGCGCCAGCAGCTTCGAGGGCGCCACCTACGAGCAGTACTTC | CASSFEGATYEQYF | many | NA | TRBJ2-7 | TRBV5-1
TGTGCCAGCAGCTACCAGGATCTAACAGTTTACAATGAGCAGTTCTTC | CASSYQDLTVYNEQFF | NA | NA | TRBJ2-1 | TRBV9
TGTGCCAGCAGTCACCGGGACAGGGAATATCAGCCCCAGCATTTT | CASSHRDREYQPQHF | NA | TRBD1 | TRBJ1-5 | TRBV6-2/TRBV6-3
TGTGCCACCAGTGATACCGGGACTAGCGGGATCTACAATGAGCAGTTCTTC | CATSDTGTSGIYNEQFF | few | TRBD2 | TRBJ2-1 | TRBV24-1
TGTGCCAGCAGCGCTAGGAGGGGGCCTCCCTACGAGCAGTACTTC | CASSARRGPPYEQYF | NA | NA | TRBJ2-7 | TRBV25-1
TGCAGTGCGCCCACGCGGGAAAGGTACGAGCAGTACTTC | CSAPTRERYEQYF | NA | NA | TRBJ2-7 | TRBV20-1
TGTGCCAGCAGTTACGACAGGGCGGGAGAGACCCAGTACTTC | CASSYDRAGETQYF | many | TRBD1 | TRBJ2-5 | TRBV6-5
TGTGCCAGCAGTTTATCAGGGGACGGAAACACCATATATTTT | CASSLSGDGNTIYF | few | NA | TRBJ1-3 | TRBV12-3/TRBV12-4
TGCGCCAGCAGCCAAGAACTGGGCAGGGGTGACCAGCCCCAGCATTTT | CASSQELGRGDQPQHF | NA | NA | TRBJ1-5 | TRBV4-3
TGCAGTGAGGCCCCAGGGGGCGCAGGGATGAACACTGAAGCTTTCTTT | CSEAPGGAGMNTEAFF | many | TRBD1 | TRBJ1-1 | TRBV20-1
TGTGCCAGCAGCTTACAGGGGGCACGGGCCAACGTCCTGACTTTC | CASSLQGARANVLTF | few | TRBD1 | TRBJ2-6 | TRBV5-6
TGCGCCAGCAGCTTGAGGACAGGCAATTCACCCCTCCACTTT | CASSLRTGNSPLHF | NA | TRBD1 | TRBJ1-6 | TRBV5-1
TGTGCCAGCAGCTTGGGCGCCATTCAGTACTTC | CASSLGAIQYF | NA | NA | TRBJ2-4 | TRBV5-6
TGCGCCAGCAGCCAGACAGGCGAGCAGTACTTC | CASSQTGEQYF | NA | NA | TRBJ2-7 | TRBV5-1
TGTGCCAGCAGTTCCCAGACAGGGTACTACAATGAGCAGTTCTTC | CASSSQTGYYNEQFF | NA | TRBD1 | TRBJ2-1 | TRBV7-2
TGCAGTGCTAGGGGGACAGCCACCGGGGAGCTGTTTTTT | CSARGTATGELFF | NA | TRBD1 | TRBJ2-2 | TRBV20-1
TGTGCCAGCAGTGGACAGGGGGCCTTCTCTGGGGCCAACGTCCTGACTTTC | CASSGQGAFSGANVLTF | NA | TRBD1 | TRBJ2-6 | TRBV11-2
TGTGCCAGCAGTGAAGTTCCTGGGGCCAACGTCCTGACTTTC | CASSEVPGANVLTF | NA | NA | TRBJ2-6 | TRBV6-1
TGTGCCTGGAGTGCGGGGTGGGATCAGCCCCAGCATTTT | CAWSAGWDQPQHF | NA | NA | TRBJ1-5 | TRBV30
TGTGCCACCAGCAGAGGAGGGAGGGGACGTACAGATACGCAGTATTTT | CATSRGGRGRTDTQYF | NA | TRBD2 | TRBJ2-3 | TRBV15
TGTGCCACCACCCGCGGGGGTGTTGCTGGAAACACCATATATTTT | CATTRGGVAGNTIYF | NA | NA | TRBJ1-3 | TRBV15